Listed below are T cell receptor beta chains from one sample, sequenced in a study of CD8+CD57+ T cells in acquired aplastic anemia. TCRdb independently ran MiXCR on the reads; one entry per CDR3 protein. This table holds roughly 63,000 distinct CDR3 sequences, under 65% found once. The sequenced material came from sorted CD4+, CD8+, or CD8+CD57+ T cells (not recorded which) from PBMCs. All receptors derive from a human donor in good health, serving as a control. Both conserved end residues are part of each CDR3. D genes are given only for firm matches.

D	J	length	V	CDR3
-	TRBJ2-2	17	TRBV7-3	CASSLLGSGANTGELFF
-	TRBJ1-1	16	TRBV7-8	CASSSITGTRNTEAFF
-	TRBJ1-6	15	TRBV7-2	CASSPGPTGNSPLHF
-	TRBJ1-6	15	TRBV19	CASSWGPDRNSPLHF
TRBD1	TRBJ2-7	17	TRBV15	CATSRGPEPGTDYEQYF
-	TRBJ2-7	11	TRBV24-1	CVTSYLDEQYF
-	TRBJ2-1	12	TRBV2	CASRLGDNEQFF
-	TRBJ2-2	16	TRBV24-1	CATSDPQPGHTGELFF
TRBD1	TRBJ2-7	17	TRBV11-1	CASSLHPPGQAPYEQYF
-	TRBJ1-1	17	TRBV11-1	CASSLWSGGRANTEAFF
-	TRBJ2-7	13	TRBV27	CASSLSTGNEQYF
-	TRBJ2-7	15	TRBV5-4	CASSLDNPGNYEQYF
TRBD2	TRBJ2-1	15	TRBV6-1	CAGSEGLAGGHEQFF
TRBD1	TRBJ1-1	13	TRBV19	CASSSRDREEAFF
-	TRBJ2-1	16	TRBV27	CASSLFGAASYNEQFF
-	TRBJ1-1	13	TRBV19	CASSRAGSTEAFF
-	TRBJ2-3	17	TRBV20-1	CSARDLGGVRPTDTQYF
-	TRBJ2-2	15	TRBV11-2	CASSSEGLNTGELFF
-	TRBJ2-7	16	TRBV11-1	CASSLKFGGLGYEQYF
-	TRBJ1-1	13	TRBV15	CATSRPGNTEAFF
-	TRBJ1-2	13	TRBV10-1	CASSVDGFYGYTF
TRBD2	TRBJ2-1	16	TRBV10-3	CAISDSTSGGADEQFF
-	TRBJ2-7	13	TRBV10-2	CASSEWTAEEQYF
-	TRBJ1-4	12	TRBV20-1	CSASDRGEKLFF
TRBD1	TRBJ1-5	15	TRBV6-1	CASSAWDSSNQPQHF
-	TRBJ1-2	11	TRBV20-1	CSAAADYGYTF
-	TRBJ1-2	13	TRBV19	CASSMELDYGYTF
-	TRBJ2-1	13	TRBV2	CATSDYGWNEQFF
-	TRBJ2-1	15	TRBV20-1	CSAQQGGWSYNEQFF
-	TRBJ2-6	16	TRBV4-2	CASSQDAGSGANVLTF
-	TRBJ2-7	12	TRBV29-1	CSVELDSYEQYF
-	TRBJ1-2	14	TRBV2	CASSEDIRGYGYTF
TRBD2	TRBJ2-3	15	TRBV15	CATSRASGGTDTQYF
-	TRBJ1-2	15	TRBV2	CASSVVQALNYGYTF
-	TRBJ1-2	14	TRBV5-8	CASSLSVRGYGYTF
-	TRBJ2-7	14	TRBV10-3	CAISVRPASYEQYF
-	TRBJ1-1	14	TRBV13	CASSLGPSYTEAFF
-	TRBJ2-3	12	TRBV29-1	CSVGQSTDTQYF
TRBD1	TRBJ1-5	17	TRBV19	CASSPQGQEHNVLAQHF
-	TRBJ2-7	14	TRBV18	CASSPRGSSYEQYF
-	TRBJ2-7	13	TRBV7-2	CASSADGAYEQYF
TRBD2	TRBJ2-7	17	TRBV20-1	CSATLIGLAGPYYEQYF
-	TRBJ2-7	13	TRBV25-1	CASSDLGFNEQYF
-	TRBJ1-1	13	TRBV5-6	CASSLGSNTEAFF